The clone carrying this T cell receptor (beta chain) has more than one count but fewer than ten. This record comes from a study of shared clonotypes between healthy human individuals. The CDR3 spans 12 residues. V dropped 7 bases and J dropped 4; count of bases not matched to a gene: 6. Germline CDR1 and CDR2: SQVTM and ANQGSEA. Repertoires were generated with immunoSEQ multiplex PCR, while TCRdb's copy carries only in-frame clones and drops some. Of about 230,000 clones listed, 65% are singletons. The gene calls are TRBV29-1 and TRBJ1-1, with 7 bases identical to TRBD1. The receptor was derived from a man aged 25 to 40 in good health. The sample was memory CD4+ T cells sorted from blood. Described subset: CD45RA-negative fraction. CDR3 bases: TGCAGCGGAAACAGGGGCGGCACTGAAGCTTTCTTT. Its translation: CSGNRGGTEAFF.